This passage covers 8 T cell receptor beta chains from one sample sequenced in a study of CD8 T cells in Susac syndrome. A quantity of about 0.45 to 1 ug RNA underwent reverse transcription using random hexamers. MiXCR, applied by TCRdb to the immunoSEQ multiplex PCR reads, yields one record per CDR3 protein. The sample records about 160,000 distinct CDR3 sequences, 94% being singletons. Material for sequencing was CD4+ T cells from PBMCs. The source of these receptors is a human donor with multiple sclerosis.

The CDR3 region is CASSLGLQGADTQYF. The CDR3 bases are TGCGCCAGCAGCTTGGGATTACAGGGGGCAGATACGCAGTATTTT. The chain is built from TRBV5-1 and TRBJ2-3, with 8 bases identical to TRBD1. Germline values: CDR1 SGHRS, CDR2 YFSETQ. The CDR3 covers 15 residues. V lost 0 bases to trimming and J lost 4 bases; unmatched junction nucleotides: 4. The full variable domain, with the rest looked up from reference TRBV5-1 and TRBJ2-3, is KAGVTQTPRYLIKTRGQQVTLSCSPISGHRSVSWYQQTPGQGLQFLFEYFSETQRNKGNFPGRFSGRQFSNSRSEMNVSTLELGDSALYLCASSLGLQGADTQYFGPGTRLTVL.

This clonotype turned up a few times. V and J are TRBV3-1 and TRBJ2-7; D uncertain. CDR3 length: 11 residues. Germline loops: CDR1 LGHDT, CDR2 YNNKEL (reference sequence). Trimming shortened V by 8 bases and J by 3 bases, and 8 bases separated the two germline ends. CDR3 sequence: CASSQLYEQYF. In DNA, the CDR3 is TGTGCCAGCTCACAACTCTACGAGCAGTACTTC.

J is TRBJ2-7 and V is TRBV27; the match to TRBD1 covers 9 bases. The CDR3 is 16 amino acids. J gave up 1 base and V 4 bases, and 8 bases lay outside the gene matches. Germline V gene data show CDR1 as MNHEY and CDR2 as SMNVEV (reference sequence). The CDR3 DNA sequence: TGTGCCAGCAGTTCACAGGGGGCGGGGTTTTCCTACGAGCAGTACTTC. This sequence encodes CASSSQGAGFSYEQYF.

This clonotype was picked up one time. V gene TRBV23-1 combines with J gene TRBJ2-5; TRBD1 might be the D (6 bases). TRBV23-1 is labeled an ORF, and its function is uncertain. The V gene lost 6 bases and the J gene lost 5 bases, with 22 bases spanning the gap. This CDR3 region has 16 residues. CDR3 DNA sequence: TGCGCCAGCAGGAAGAACCCGGACAGCCCAGGGGAGACCCAGTACTTC. This sequence encodes CASRKNPDSPGETQYF.

The V and J genes are TRBV5-1 and TRBJ1-1; 8 bases are shared with TRBD1. Germline V CDR1 and CDR2: SGHRS, YFSETQ. Losses at the gene ends were 0 bases for V and 6 bases for J; bases not matched to a gene: 4. This CDR3 has 14 amino acids. The CDR3 spells CASSLAMGQAEAFF. The CDR3 nucleotides are TGCGCCAGCAGCTTGGCCATGGGACAGGCTGAAGCTTTCTTT.

This rearrangement joins TRBV11-2 to TRBJ2-7; 8 nucleotides line up with TRBD1. The CDR3 covers 16 residues. The germline V gene has CDR1 SGHAT and CDR2 FQNNGV. With V trimmed by 3 bases and J by 3 bases, 10 bases remained unmatched. CDR3 protein: CASSFTRGQVFYEQYF. The CDR3 DNA is TGTGCCAGCAGCTTCACCCGGGGACAGGTGTTCTACGAGCAGTACTTC.

CDR3 loop: CASSPTSGALNEQFF. As DNA, the CDR3 is TGCGCCAGCAGCCCCACTAGCGGGGCCCTCAATGAGCAGTTCTTC. This sequence joins TRBV5-1 and TRBJ2-1; 10 bases match TRBD2. The ends lost 4 bases at V and 6 bases at J; junction bases unmatched: 7. The CDR3 is 15 amino acids. Germline V CDR1 and CDR2: SGHRS, YFSETQ. The entire variable domain, with the rest obtained from reference TRBV5-1 and TRBJ2-1, is as follows: KAGVTQTPRYLIKTRGQQVTLSCSPISGHRSVSWYQQTPGQGLQFLFEYFSETQRNKGNFPGRFSGRQFSNSRSEMNVSTLELGDSALYLCASSPTSGALNEQFFGPGTRLTVL.

V and J are TRBV11-2 and TRBJ2-3, with 8 nucleotides matching TRBD2. The CDR3 covers 15 residues. The V and J ends lost 1 base and 5 bases, in that order; junction bases with no gene match: 5. Germline V gene lookup returns CDR1 SGHAT and CDR2 FQNNGV. CDR3 sequence: CASSLAGGLGDTQYF. As DNA, the CDR3 is TGTGCCAGCAGCTTAGCGGGAGGGCTTGGAGATACGCAGTATTTT.